This T cell receptor beta chain came from a study of PD-L1 blockade in urothelial cancer. Germline V gene data show CDR1 as SGHAT and CDR2 as FQNNGV. CDR3 size: 16 residues. With 0 bases removed from V and 7 bases from J, the gap between germline ends came to 18 bases. Locally advanced or metastatic urothelial carcinoma was present in patients. What went into each PCR as a spike was synthetic TCR analog templates. TCRdb's table, derived via immunoSEQ multiplex PCR, lists solely in-frame clones and lacks some. This sample has more than 70,000 clones, with about 89% found just once. The sample here was PBMCs, taken around atezolizumab (anti-PD-L1) treatment. This receptor was identified in a man in his fifties or sixties with urothelial cancer. J is TRBJ1-2 and V is TRBV11-2, with a tentative D call TRBD1 (5 bases). Here the CDR3 DNA reads TGTGCCAGCAGCTTAGATTTCCTCCAGGGAATAAGTGGCTACACCTTC. This translates into CASSLDFLQGISGYTF.